This T cell receptor (beta chain) emerged from a study of beta chain features in type 1 diabetes. Whole-study findings and limits: Moderately but significantly shorter TCRB CDR3s were found in Type 1 diabetes patients in all four CD4+ subsets.

About this clone: Antigen unknown.

Expressed TCRB transcripts were sequenced because the isolated RNA had all been reverse transcribed beforehand. Naive, central memory and regulatory T cell samples came to a mean of about 4 million reads. This table comes from immunoSEQ multiplex PCR, and its TCRdb copy is limited to in-frame clones, with some not included. The table records 680,000 or so clones, over 10% of them present only once. The germline V gene has CDR1 DFQATT and CDR2 SNEGSKA (reference sequence). The V end lost 6 bases, the J end lost 7 bases, and 12 bases lay between the germline ends. This CDR3 is built from 11 residues. This sequence joins TRBV20-1 and TRBJ1-1; no definite D call. The sample taken for sequencing was naive CD4+ T cells from blood. The clonotype was recovered from a man aged 18 to 35 with type 1 diabetes. CDR3 DNA: TGCAGTGCGGGCAAGACGAATGAAGCTTTCTTT. It yields the protein CSAGKTNEAFF.